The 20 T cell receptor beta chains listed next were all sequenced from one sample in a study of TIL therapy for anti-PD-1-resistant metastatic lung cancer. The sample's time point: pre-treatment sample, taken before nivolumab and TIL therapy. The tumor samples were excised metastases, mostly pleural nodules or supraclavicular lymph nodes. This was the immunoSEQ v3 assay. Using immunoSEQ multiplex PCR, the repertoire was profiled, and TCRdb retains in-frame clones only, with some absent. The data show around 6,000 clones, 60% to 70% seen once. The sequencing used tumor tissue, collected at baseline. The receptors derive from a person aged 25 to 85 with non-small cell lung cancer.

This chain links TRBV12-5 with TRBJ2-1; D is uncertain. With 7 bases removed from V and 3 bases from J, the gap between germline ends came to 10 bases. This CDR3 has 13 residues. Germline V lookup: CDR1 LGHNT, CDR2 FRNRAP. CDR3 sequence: CASAWSVYNEQFF. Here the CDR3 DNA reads TGTGCTAGTGCCTGGAGCGTCTACAATGAGCAGTTCTTC.

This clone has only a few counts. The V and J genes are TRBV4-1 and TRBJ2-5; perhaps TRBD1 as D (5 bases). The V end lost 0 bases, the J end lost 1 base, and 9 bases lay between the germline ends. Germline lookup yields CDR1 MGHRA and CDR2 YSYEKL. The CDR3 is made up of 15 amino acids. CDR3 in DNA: TGCGCCAGCAGCCAAGACGGCAGGGCCCAAGAGACCCAGTACTTC. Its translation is CASSQDGRAQETQYF.

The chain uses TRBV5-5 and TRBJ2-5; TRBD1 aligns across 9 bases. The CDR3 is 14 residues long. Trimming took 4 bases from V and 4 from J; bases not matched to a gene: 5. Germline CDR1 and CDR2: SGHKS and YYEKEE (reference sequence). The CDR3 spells CASSVTGGRETQYF. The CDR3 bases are TGTGCCAGCAGCGTAACAGGGGGCCGAGAGACCCAGTACTTC.

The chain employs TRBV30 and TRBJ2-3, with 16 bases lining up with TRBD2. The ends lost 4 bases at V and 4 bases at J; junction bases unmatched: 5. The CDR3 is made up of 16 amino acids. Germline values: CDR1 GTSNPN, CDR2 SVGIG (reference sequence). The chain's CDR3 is CAWMFGTSGRADTQYF. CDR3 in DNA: TGTGCCTGGATGTTCGGGACTAGCGGGAGGGCAGATACGCAGTATTTT.

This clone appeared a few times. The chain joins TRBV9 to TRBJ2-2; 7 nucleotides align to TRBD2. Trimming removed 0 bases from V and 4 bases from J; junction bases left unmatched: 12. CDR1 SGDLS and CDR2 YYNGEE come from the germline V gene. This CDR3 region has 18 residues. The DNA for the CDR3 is TGTGCCAGCAGCGTAGACCCATATATGGGGAGGGTCACCGGGGAGCTGTTTTTT. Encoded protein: CASSVDPYMGRVTGELFF. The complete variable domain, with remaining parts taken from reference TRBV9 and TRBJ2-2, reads DSGVTQTPKHLITATGQRVTLRCSPRSGDLSVYWYQQSLDQGLQFLIQYYNGEERAKGNILERFSAQQFPDLHSELNLSSLELGDSALYFCASSVDPYMGRVTGELFFGEGSRLTVL.

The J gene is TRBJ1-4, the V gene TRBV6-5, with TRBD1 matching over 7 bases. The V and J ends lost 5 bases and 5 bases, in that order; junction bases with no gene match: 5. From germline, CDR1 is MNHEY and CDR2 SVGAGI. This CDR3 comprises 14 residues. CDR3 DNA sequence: TGTGCCAGCAGTAGAACGGGACAGAATGAAAAACTGTTTTTT. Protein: CASSRTGQNEKLFF.

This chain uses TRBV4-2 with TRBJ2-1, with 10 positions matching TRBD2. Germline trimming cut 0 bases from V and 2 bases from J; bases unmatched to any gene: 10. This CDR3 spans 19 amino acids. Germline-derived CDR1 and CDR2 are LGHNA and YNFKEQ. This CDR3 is CASSQDGLAGVGPYNEQFF. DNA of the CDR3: TGTGCCAGCAGCCAAGACGGGCTAGCGGGAGTCGGGCCCTACAATGAGCAGTTCTTC.

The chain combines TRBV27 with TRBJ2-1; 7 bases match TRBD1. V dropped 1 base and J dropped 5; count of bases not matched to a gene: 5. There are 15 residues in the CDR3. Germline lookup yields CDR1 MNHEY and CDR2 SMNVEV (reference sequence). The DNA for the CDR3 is TGTGCCAGCAGTTTATTACAGGGGACCCACAATGAGCAGTTCTTC. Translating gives CASSLLQGTHNEQFF.

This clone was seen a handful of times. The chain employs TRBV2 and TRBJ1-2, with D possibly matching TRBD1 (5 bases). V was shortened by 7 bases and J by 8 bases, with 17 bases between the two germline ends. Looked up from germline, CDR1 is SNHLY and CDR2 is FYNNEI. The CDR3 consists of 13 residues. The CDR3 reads CASKPGAEGGYTF. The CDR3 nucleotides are TGTGCCAGCAAACCCGGGGCAGAAGGAGGCTACACCTTC.

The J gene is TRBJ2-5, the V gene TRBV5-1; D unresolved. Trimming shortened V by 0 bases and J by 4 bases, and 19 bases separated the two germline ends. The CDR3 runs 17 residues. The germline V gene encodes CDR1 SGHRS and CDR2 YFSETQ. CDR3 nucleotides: TGCGCCAGCAGCTTGGCCGTGGGCAGCACGATGGGAGAGACCCAGTACTTC. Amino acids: CASSLAVGSTMGETQYF.

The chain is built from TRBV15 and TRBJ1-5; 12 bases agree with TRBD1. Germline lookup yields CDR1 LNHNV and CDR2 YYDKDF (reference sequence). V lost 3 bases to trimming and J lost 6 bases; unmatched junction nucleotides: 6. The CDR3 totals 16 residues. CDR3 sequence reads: CATSRKGQGAGQPQHF. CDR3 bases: TGTGCCACCAGCAGGAAGGGACAGGGGGCCGGTCAGCCCCAGCATTTT. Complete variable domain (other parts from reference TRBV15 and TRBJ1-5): DAMVIQNPRYQVTQFGKPVTLSCSQTLNHNVMYWYQQKSSQAPKLLFHYYDKDFNNEADTPDNFQSRRPNTSFCFLDIRSPGLGDTAMYLCATSRKGQGAGQPQHFGDGTRLSIL.

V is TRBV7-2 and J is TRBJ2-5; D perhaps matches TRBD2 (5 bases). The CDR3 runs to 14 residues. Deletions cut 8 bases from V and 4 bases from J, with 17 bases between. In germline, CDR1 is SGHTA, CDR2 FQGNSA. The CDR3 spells CASERGRATETQYF. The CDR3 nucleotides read TGTGCCAGCGAACGAGGGCGCGCTACAGAGACCCAGTACTTC.

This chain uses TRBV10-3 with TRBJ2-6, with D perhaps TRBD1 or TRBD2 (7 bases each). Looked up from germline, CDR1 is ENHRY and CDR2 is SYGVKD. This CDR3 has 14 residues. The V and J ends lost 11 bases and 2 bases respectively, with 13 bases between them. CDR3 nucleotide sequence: TGTGCCGCCCAGGGGGGGGCTGGGGCCAACGTCCTGACTTTC. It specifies CAAQGGAGANVLTF.

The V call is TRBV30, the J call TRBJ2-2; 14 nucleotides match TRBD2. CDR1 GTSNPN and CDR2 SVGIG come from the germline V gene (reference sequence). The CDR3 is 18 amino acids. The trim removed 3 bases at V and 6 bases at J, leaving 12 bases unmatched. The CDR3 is CAWSVHGTSGRSPGELFF. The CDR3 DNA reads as TGTGCCTGGAGCGTACACGGGACTAGCGGGAGATCGCCCGGGGAGCTGTTTTTT.

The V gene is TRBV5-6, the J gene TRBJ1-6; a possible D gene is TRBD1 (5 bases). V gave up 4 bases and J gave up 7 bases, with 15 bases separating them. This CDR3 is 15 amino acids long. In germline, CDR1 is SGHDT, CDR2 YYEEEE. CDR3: CASSTGGGWNSPLHF. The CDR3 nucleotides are TGTGCCAGCAGCACCGGGGGGGGGTGGAATTCACCCCTCCACTTT.

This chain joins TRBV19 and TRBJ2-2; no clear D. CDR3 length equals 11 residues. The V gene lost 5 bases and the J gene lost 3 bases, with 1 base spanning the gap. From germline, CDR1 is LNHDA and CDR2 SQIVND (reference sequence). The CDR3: CASSYTGELFF. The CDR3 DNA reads TGTGCCAGTAGTTACACCGGGGAGCTGTTTTTT.

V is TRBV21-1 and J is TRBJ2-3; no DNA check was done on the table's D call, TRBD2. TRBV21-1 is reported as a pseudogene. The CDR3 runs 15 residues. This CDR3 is CASRNEEASTDTQYF. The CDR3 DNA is TGTGCCAGCAGGAACGAGGAAGCTAGCACAGATACGCAGTATTTT.

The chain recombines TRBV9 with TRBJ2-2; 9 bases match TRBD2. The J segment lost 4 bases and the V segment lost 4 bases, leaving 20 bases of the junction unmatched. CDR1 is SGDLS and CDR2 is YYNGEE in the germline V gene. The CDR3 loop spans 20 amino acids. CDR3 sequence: CASSPGGVAGGRLGTGELFF. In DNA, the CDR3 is TGTGCCAGCAGCCCCGGCGGCGTGGCGGGGGGGCGATTGGGCACCGGGGAGCTGTTTTTT.

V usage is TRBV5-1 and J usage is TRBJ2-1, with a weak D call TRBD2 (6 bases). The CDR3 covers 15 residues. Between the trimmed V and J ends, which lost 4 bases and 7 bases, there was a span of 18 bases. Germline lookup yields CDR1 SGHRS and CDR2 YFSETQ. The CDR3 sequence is CASSPAAGKVNEQFF. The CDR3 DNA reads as TGCGCCAGCAGCCCGGCGGCGGGGAAAGTGAATGAGCAGTTCTTC.

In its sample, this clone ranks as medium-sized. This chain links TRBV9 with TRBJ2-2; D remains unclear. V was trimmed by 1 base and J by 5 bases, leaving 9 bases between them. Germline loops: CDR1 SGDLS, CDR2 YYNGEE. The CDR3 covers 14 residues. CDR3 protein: CASSVQPKTGELFF. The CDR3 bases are TGTGCCAGCAGCGTACAGCCCAAAACCGGGGAGCTGTTTTTT.